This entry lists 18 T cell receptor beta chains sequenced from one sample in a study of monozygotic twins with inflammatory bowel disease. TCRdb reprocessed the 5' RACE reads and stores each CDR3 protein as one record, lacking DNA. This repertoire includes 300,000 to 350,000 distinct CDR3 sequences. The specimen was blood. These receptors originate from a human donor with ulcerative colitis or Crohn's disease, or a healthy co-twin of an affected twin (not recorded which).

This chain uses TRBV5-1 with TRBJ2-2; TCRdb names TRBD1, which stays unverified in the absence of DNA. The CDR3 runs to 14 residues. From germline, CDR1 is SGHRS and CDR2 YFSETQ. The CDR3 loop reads CASRQGASTGELFF.

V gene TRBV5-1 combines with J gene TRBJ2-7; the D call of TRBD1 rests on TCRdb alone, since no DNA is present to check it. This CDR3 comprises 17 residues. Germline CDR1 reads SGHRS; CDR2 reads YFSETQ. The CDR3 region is CASSRDGLGSSSYEQYF.

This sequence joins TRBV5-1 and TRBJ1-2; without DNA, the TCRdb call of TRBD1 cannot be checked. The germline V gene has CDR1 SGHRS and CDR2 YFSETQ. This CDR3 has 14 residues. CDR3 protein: CASSLDGTSYGYTF.

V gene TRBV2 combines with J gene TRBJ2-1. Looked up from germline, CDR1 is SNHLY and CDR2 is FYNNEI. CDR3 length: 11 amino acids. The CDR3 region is CASRSYNEQFF.

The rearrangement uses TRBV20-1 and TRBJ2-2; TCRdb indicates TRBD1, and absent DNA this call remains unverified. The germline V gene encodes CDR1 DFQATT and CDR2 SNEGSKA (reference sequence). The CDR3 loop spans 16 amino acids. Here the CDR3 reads CSANPLGRINTGELFF.

CDR3 sequence: CASSLAGRGTNEKLFF. The chain has TRBV5-1 and TRBJ1-4; TCRdb's D gene call, TRBD1, goes unchecked for lack of DNA. There are 16 residues in the CDR3. CDR1 is SGHRS, CDR2 YFSETQ, per germline.

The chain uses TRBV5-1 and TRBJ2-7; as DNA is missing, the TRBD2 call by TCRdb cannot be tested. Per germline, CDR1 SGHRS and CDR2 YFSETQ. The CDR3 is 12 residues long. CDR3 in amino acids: CASSFGGNEQYF.

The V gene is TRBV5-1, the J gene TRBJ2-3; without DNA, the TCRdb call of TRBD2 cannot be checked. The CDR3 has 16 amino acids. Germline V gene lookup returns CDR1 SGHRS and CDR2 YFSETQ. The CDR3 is CASSSGTIAPPDTQYF. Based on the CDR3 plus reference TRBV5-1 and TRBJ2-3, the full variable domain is KAGVTQTPRYLIKTRGQQVTLSCSPISGHRSVSWYQQTPGQGLQFLFEYFSETQRNKGNFPGRFSGRQFSNSRSEMNVSTLELGDSALYLCASSSGTIAPPDTQYFGPGTRLTVL.

The CDR3 protein is CASRDRDTDSYEQYF. The V and J genes are TRBV5-1 and TRBJ2-7; the D call of TRBD1 rests on TCRdb alone, since no DNA is present to check it. CDR3 size: 15 residues. The V gene's germline CDR1 is SGHRS and CDR2 YFSETQ. The variable domain in full, with the rest retrieved from reference TRBV5-1 and TRBJ2-7, is KAGVTQTPRYLIKTRGQQVTLSCSPISGHRSVSWYQQTPGQGLQFLFEYFSETQRNKGNFPGRFSGRQFSNSRSEMNVSTLELGDSALYLCASRDRDTDSYEQYFGPGTRLTVT.

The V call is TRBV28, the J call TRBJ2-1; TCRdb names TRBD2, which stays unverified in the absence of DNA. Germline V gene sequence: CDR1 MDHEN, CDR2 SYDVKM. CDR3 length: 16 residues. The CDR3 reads CASSTIGTSGIGEQFF.

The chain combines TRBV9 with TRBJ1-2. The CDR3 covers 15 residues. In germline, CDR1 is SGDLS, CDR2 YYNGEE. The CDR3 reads CASSVSGSGGIGYTF.

This chain's CDR3 is CASSKSGGHTDTQYF. The chain carries TRBV6-1 and TRBJ2-3; TCRdb names TRBD1, which stays unverified in the absence of DNA. The CDR3 covers 15 residues. Germline CDR1 MNHNS, CDR2 SASEGT.

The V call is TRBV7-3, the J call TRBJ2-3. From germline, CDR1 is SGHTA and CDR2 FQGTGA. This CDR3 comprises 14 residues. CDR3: CASSLMPSGDTQYF.

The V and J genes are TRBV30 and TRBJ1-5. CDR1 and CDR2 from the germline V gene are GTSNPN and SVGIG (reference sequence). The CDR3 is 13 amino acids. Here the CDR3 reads CAWSVNSGGVQHF. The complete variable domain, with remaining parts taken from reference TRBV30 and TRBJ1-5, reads SQTIHQWPATLVQPVGSPLSLECTVEGTSNPNLYWYRQAAGRGLQLLFYSVGIGQISSEVPQNLSASRPQDRQFILSSKKLLLSDSGFYLCAWSVNSGGVQHFGDGTRLSIL.

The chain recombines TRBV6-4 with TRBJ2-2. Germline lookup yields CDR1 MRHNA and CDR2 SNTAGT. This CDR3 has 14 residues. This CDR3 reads CASSRLDSAGELFF.

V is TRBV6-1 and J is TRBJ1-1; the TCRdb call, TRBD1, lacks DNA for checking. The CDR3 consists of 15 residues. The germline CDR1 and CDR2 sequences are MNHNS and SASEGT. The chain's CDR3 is CASSEYYLGVTEAFF.

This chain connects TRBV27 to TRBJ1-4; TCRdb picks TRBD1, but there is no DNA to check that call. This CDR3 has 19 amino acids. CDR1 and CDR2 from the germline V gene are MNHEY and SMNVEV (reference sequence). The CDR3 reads CASSFSNPQRTGRNEKLFF.

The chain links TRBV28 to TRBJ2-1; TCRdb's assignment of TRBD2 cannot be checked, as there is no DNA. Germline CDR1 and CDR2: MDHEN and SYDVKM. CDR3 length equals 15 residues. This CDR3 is CAIRRDSSSYNEQFF.